This TCR beta chain was sequenced for a study of cytomegalovirus exposure and HLA in healthy donors. Vbeta (60) and Jbeta (13) primers were used in the PCR. Assay used: immunoSEQ multiplex PCR; TCRdb lists only in-frame clones, some missing. The table includes 130,000 to 150,000 clones, about 72% detected once. This CDR3 contains 13 residues. V was clipped by 6 bases and J by 1 base, with 10 bases between them. CDR1 SGHRS and CDR2 YFSETQ come from the germline V gene. The source of this sequence is a man aged 40-49 years in good health and CMV-seronegative. The gene calls are TRBV5-1 and TRBJ1-2; D gene ambiguous. What was sequenced was PBMCs. The CDR3, as DNA: TGCGCCAGCACCCGGGAGAGTAACTATGGCTACACCTTC. This encodes CASTRESNYGYTF.